This entry is about one T cell receptor beta chain. Its antigen remains unknown. This entry is derived from a study of cytotoxic CD8 clonotypes in ibrutinib-treated CLL. Sequencing was performed with immunoSEQ multiplex PCR; in TCRdb, only in-frame clones are kept and a portion is missing. Counted here are 30,000 or so clones, approximately 57% occurring once; the ten biggest clones make up 5.1%. CDR3 length equals 15 residues. Study outcomes and limitations: Public clonotypes, found uncommonly, either contracted or stayed stable on treatment. At baseline, clonality was higher than in age-matched healthy donors and correlated with CD8+ counts.

This receptor was identified in a human donor with chronic lymphocytic leukemia. The chain recombines TRBV21-1 with TRBJ2-2; the table names TRBD1, a call not compared with the DNA. TRBV21-1 is assigned pseudogene status. Specimen: PBMCs, collected before ibrutinib treatment. CDR3 in DNA: TGTGCCAGCAGCGGCCGCGACAGGGGGATCGGGGAGCTGTTTTTT. Translation: CASSGRDRGIGELFF.